This entry describes one T cell receptor beta chain. Its antigen is still unknown. The sample comes from a study of T cells after yellow fever vaccination. Study overall: The fractions with low cell numbers were processed using SMART-Seq v4 Ultra Low Input.

Study-level points and caveats: The booster saw the reappearance of most primary-vaccination clones (around 95% CD4, roughly 90% CD8). Abundant clonotypes from the bulk population could have been carried over as contaminants into FACS-sorted repertoires.

TCRdb recomputed calls from the 5' RACE reads with MiXCR, one row per CDR3 protein. The sample holds 500,000 to 650,000 distinct CDR3 sequences; roughly an eighth are singletons and the top ten take 15%. CDR3 length: 12 residues. Germline V gene data show CDR1 as DFQATT and CDR2 as SNEGSKA (reference sequence). The ends were cut back, 3 bases at V and 0 bases at J, with 4 bases in the middle. The clonotype originates from a man aged 25 to 40 who received the YFV17D yellow fever vaccine. This chain connects TRBV20-1 to TRBJ2-3; D gene unclear. This specimen consisted of PBMCs, obtained on the day of the yellow fever booster vaccination. The CDR3 sequence: CSASMSTDTQYF. The CDR3 DNA reads TGCAGTGCTAGCATGAGCACAGATACGCAGTATTTT.